One and the same sample provided the 11 T cell receptor beta chains below, sequenced in a study of OX40 agonist ivuxolimab in advanced cancers. Here immunoSEQ multiplex PCR was the method, and the copy in TCRdb shows in-frame clones only, minus some. Of tens of thousands of clones listed, over 70% are singletons. Sequencing was performed on CD4+ or CD8+ T cells sorted from blood, taken in a trial of the OX40 agonist ivuxolimab. These receptors all stem from an adult with an advanced solid tumor such as melanoma, head and neck, liver or kidney cancer.

The chain is built from TRBV10-3 and TRBJ2-3, with 7 bases matching TRBD2. The junction had 4 bases not matched to a gene; V was cut back by 2 bases and J by 5 bases. CDR1 and CDR2 from the germline V gene are ENHRY and SYGVKD. The CDR3 is 14 amino acids. This CDR3 is CAISEGGVGDTQYF. The DNA of the CDR3 is TGTGCCATCAGTGAGGGGGGGGTTGGAGATACGCAGTATTTT.

A single count supports this clone. The chain joins TRBV19 to TRBJ1-5; D uncertain. Germline assignment: CDR1 LNHDA and CDR2 SQIVND (reference sequence). The CDR3 has 16 residues. V was clipped by 1 base and J by 1 base, with 11 bases between them. This CDR3 is CASSIGSIGSNQPQHF. The CDR3 DNA follows: TGTGCCAGTAGTATAGGGAGCATTGGAAGCAATCAGCCCCAGCATTTT.

This clone occurred once. The rearrangement uses TRBV28 and TRBJ2-3; the D gene is possibly TRBD2 (6 bases). The CDR3 consists of 15 residues. V was cut by 5 bases and J by 0 bases, with 12 bases left in between. Germline-derived CDR1 and CDR2 are MDHEN and SYDVKM. CDR3 nucleotides: TGTGCCAGCAGTCCGCGGGAAACTAGCACAGATACGCAGTATTTT. Amino acids: CASSPRETSTDTQYF. Based on the CDR3 plus reference TRBV28 and TRBJ2-3, the full variable domain is DVKVTQSSRYLVKRTGEKVFLECVQDMDHENMFWYRQDPGLGLRLIYFSYDVKMKEKGDIPEGYSVSREKKERFSLILESASTNQTSMYLCASSPRETSTDTQYFGPGTRLTVL.

The V call is TRBV2, the J call TRBJ2-6; D possibly uses TRBD1 or TRBD2 (5 bases each). The V end lost 6 bases, the J end lost 4 bases, and 16 bases lay between the germline ends. Looked up from germline, CDR1 is SNHLY and CDR2 is FYNNEI. The CDR3 loop spans 16 amino acids. CDR3 DNA sequence: TGTGCCAGCAGCCCGGTTAGAGGGGCAGGGGCCAACGTCCTGACTTTC. This codes for CASSPVRGAGANVLTF.

The genes are TRBV7-2 and TRBJ2-1, with D uncertain. Germline V gene data show CDR1 as SGHTA and CDR2 as FQGNSA. This CDR3 has 12 amino acids. V was shortened by 3 bases and J by 6 bases, with 6 bases between the two germline ends. Here the CDR3 DNA reads TGTGCCAGCAGCTTCCGCGTCAATGAGCAGTTCTTC. It is translated as CASSFRVNEQFF.

The CDR3 coding sequence is TGTGCCAGCAGCTCACGACAGGGGGCCGTTATCTCTGGAAACACCATATATTTT. This codes for CASSSRQGAVISGNTIYF. V gene TRBV11-3 combines with J gene TRBJ1-3; 10 bases agree with TRBD1. Germline values: CDR1 SGHNT, CDR2 YENEEA. This CDR3 is 18 amino acids long. The V gene end was trimmed by 4 bases and the J gene end by 0 bases; junction bases not matched to a gene: 9.

Here the CDR3 DNA reads TGTGCCAGCAGCCGCGCCCGTACCTACGAGCAGTACTTC. Translated: CASSRARTYEQYF. The V gene is TRBV6-5, the J gene TRBJ2-7; D is unresolved. The germline CDR1 and CDR2 sequences are MNHEY and SVGAGI. This CDR3 contains 13 residues. Trimming took 6 bases from V and 2 from J, leaving 11 bases between them.

This chain uses TRBV28 with TRBJ1-3, with D possibly TRBD1 on 5 matching bases. The CDR3 is 17 residues long. Trimming pared 3 bases from V and 2 bases from J, leaving 17 bases between. Germline values: CDR1 MDHEN, CDR2 SYDVKM. In nucleotides, the CDR3 is TGTGCCAGCAGTTTGTCCTACCTCCCGGGGGCTGGAAACACCATATATTTT. It is translated as CASSLSYLPGAGNTIYF.

This sequence joins TRBV11-2 and TRBJ1-1; no definite D call. Germline V gene data show CDR1 as SGHAT and CDR2 as FQNNGV. This CDR3 is built from 16 residues. The germline V and J ends were trimmed by 0 bases and 2 bases, with 13 bases remaining between them. The CDR3 protein is CASSLDLTRPNTEAFF. As DNA, the CDR3 is TGTGCCAGCAGCTTAGATCTTACTCGCCCTAACACTGAAGCTTTCTTT.

The rearrangement uses TRBV5-1 and TRBJ2-7; no reliable D call. V lost 5 bases to trimming and J lost 4 bases, with 7 bases between them. The CDR3 is 11 amino acids. Germline-derived CDR1 and CDR2 are SGHRS and YFSETQ. In DNA, the CDR3 is TGCGCCAGCAGGGCCCAGTACGAGCAGTACTTC. Translating it yields CASRAQYEQYF. The full variable domain, in which reference TRBV5-1 and TRBJ2-7 provide the parts outside the CDR3, is KAGVTQTPRYLIKTRGQQVTLSCSPISGHRSVSWYQQTPGQGLQFLFEYFSETQRNKGNFPGRFSGRQFSNSRSEMNVSTLELGDSALYLCASRAQYEQYFGPGTRLTVT.

The J gene is TRBJ2-2, the V gene TRBV27; D is unresolved. V was cut by 5 bases and J by 1 base, with 5 bases left in between. There are 13 residues in the CDR3. Germline values: CDR1 MNHEY, CDR2 SMNVEV (reference sequence). This CDR3 reads CASSIGNTGELFF. The DNA of the CDR3 is TGTGCCAGCAGTATTGGGAACACCGGGGAGCTGTTTTTT.